The 11 T cell receptor beta chains in this list originate from one sample, sequenced in a study of shared clonotypes between healthy human individuals (TCRdb year 2020). Receptors were amplified or captured by the immunoSEQ multiplex PCR assay. Imported from immuneACCESS, the table was reduced by TCRdb to in-frame sequences with V and J called. These copies leave out some clones; in studies compared against another copy, an unresolved V gene accounts for under half, and the cause of the remainder is not known. Recorded for this sample are 730,000 or so clones; about three quarters of them occurred a single time. 1.8% of the sample is in the top ten clones. Sequencing was done on a sample of memory CD4+ T cells sorted from blood. The cell subset or site label corresponds to: CD45RA-negative fraction. The receptors stem from a woman aged 25 to 39 in good health.

The chain uses TRBV5-1 and TRBJ2-2; D not certain. V shed 1 base and J shed 7 bases, with 14 bases lying between them. Germline V gives CDR1 SGHRS, CDR2 YFSETQ. CDR3 length equals 15 residues. The CDR3 spells CASSLQDPRNGELFF. CDR3 sequence (DNA): TGCGCCAGCAGCTTGCAGGACCCCCGGAACGGGGAGCTGTTTTTT.

In DNA, the CDR3 is TGCGCCAGCAGCTTGGCTCCAGGGGGCCAGGAAAAACTGTTTTTT. Its translation is CASSLAPGGQEKLFF. The J gene is TRBJ1-4, the V gene TRBV5-1; 8 bases fit TRBD1. Germline assignment: CDR1 SGHRS and CDR2 YFSETQ. This CDR3 spans 15 amino acids. The junction had 6 bases not matched to a gene; V was cut back by 0 bases and J by 8 bases.

V gene TRBV28 combines with J gene TRBJ2-7; weak D call: TRBD2 (6 bases). The CDR3 spans 13 residues. V was pared by 4 bases and J by 2 bases, with 9 bases between. In germline, CDR1 is MDHEN, CDR2 SYDVKM. The CDR3 protein is CASSSGGTYEQYF. The CDR3 DNA sequence: TGTGCCAGCAGTTCGGGCGGGACCTACGAGCAGTACTTC.

This clone was seen a few times. The V gene is TRBV27, the J gene TRBJ2-1; 7 positions match TRBD2. CDR3 size: 17 residues. V was pared by 5 bases and J by 2 bases, with 12 bases of the junction left unmatched. Looked up from germline, CDR1 is MNHEY and CDR2 is SMNVEV (reference sequence). CDR3 bases: TGTGCCAGCAGTGAAAGGACCGGGACTATCCCCTACAATGAGCAGTTCTTC. Residues: CASSERTGTIPYNEQFF.

The chain joins TRBV19 to TRBJ1-1; D gene uncertain. Germline loops: CDR1 LNHDA, CDR2 SQIVND (reference sequence). The CDR3 has 11 amino acids. Trimming took off 6 bases at V and 7 bases at J, with 9 bases between the two ends. The CDR3 loop reads CASSQGFEAFF. CDR3 coding DNA: TGTGCCAGTAGCCAAGGGTTTGAAGCTTTCTTT.

This clone was counted only a few times. The V call is TRBV16, the J call TRBJ2-4, with 8 bases that match TRBD2. Germline V lookup: CDR1 KGHSY, CDR2 FQNENV. The CDR3 runs to 16 residues. The ends lost 5 bases at V and 3 bases at J; junction bases unmatched: 9. CDR3 DNA sequence: TGTGCCAGCAGCAAGCCGGTCGGGGGGGGCAAAAACATTCAGTACTTC. Amino acids: CASSKPVGGGKNIQYF. Full variable domain (rest looked up from reference TRBV16 and TRBJ2-4): GEEVAQTPKHLVRGEGQKAKLYCAPIKGHSYVFWYQQVLKNEFKFLISFQNENVFDETGMPKERFSAKCLPNSPCSLEIQATKLEDSAVYFCASSKPVGGGKNIQYFGAGTRLSVL.

J is TRBJ2-4 and V is TRBV28; the match to TRBD2 covers 8 bases. The CDR3 runs 15 residues. J lost 0 bases, V lost 6 bases, and 4 bases had no gene match. CDR1 is MDHEN and CDR2 is SYDVKM in the germline V gene. The CDR3 DNA is TGTGCCAGCAGAAAAGCGGGAGTAGCCAAAAACATTCAGTACTTC. The encoded protein is CASRKAGVAKNIQYF.

This chain connects TRBV5-5 to TRBJ2-3; D might be TRBD1 (6 bases). Germline CDR1 SGHKS, CDR2 YYEKEE (reference sequence). Trimming shortened V by 1 base and J by 3 bases, and 12 bases separated the two germline ends. This CDR3 spans 15 amino acids. DNA for the CDR3: TGTGCCAGCAGCTTGATTATTACAGGGACAGATACGCAGTATTTT. It is translated as CASSLIITGTDTQYF.

In its sample, this clone was seen a few times. The DNA of the CDR3 is TGTGCCAGCAGTTCCCAGCGCCCGGGGGAGACCCAGTACTTC. It encodes CASSSQRPGETQYF. J is TRBJ2-5 and V is TRBV27; perhaps TRBD2 as D (5 bases). Germline V gene sequence: CDR1 MNHEY, CDR2 SMNVEV (reference sequence). CDR3 length: 14 amino acids. V lost 4 bases and J lost 5, with 14 bases in between.

J is TRBJ2-7 and V is TRBV7-7; D possibly corresponds to TRBD1 (6 bases). Between the trimmed V and J ends, which lost 3 bases and 6 bases, there was a span of 12 bases. Germline CDR1 is SSHAT and CDR2 is FNYEAQ (reference sequence). CDR3 length: 13 residues. CDR3: CASSFRQAGEQYF. The CDR3 DNA reads as TGTGCCAGCAGCTTCCGACAGGCTGGCGAGCAGTACTTC.

The V call is TRBV6-5, the J call TRBJ2-7; a weak D match, TRBD1 (6 bases). In germline, CDR1 is MNHEY, CDR2 SVGAGI. The CDR3 consists of 16 residues. Trimming left V 4 bases short and J 1 base short, with 17 bases between. CDR3 amino acids: CASSSTVGTPSYEQYF. As DNA, the CDR3 is TGTGCCAGCAGTTCCACCGTCGGGACACCTTCCTACGAGCAGTACTTC.